This record covers a single T cell receptor beta chain. It lacks a known antigen. Per-base quality was not reported, and no clone a single base away is much larger than it. The CDR3, from cysteine to phenylalanine, totals 15 residues. Here the CDR3 DNA is all that survives: 45 bases in frame from base 1. The germline V and J ends show losses of 4 bases and 3 bases respectively, and no gene match explains 6 bases of the junction. CDR1 and CDR2, looked up from the germline V gene (reference sequence), are MNHEY and SMNVEV. The data were obtained in a study of OX40 agonist ivuxolimab in advanced cancers. In the study overall: Ivuxolimab, which targeted the costimulatory receptor OX40 (CD134), was an agonistic, fully human IgG2 monoclonal antibody. Intravenous ivuxolimab was administered to patients every 2 weeks at six dose levels: 0.01, 0.1, 0.3, 1.5, 3 and 10 mg/kg. Of the 50 or so patients in dose escalation, about 20 had hepatocellular carcinoma, around 15 had melanoma, 9 had renal cell carcinoma and 9 had head and neck cancer. A male proportion of around 83% and a mean age of around 60 years, ranging from 23 to 79, were recorded for the dose-escalation cohort. Prior anti-PD-1, anti-PD-L1 or anti-CTLA-4 therapy was permitted, and about 40% of dose-escalation patients had received checkpoint inhibitors. Partial responses were achieved by three dose-escalation patients, of whom one had hepatocellular carcinoma and two had cutaneous melanoma. Peripheral TCRbeta sequencing was intended to test whether TCR sequence diversity was altered and clonal T-cell expansion was caused by ivuxolimab. The paper reports the monotherapy dose-escalation portion (N of about 52 patients) of the phase I ivuxolimab trial.

Overall results and qualifications from the work: After ivuxolimab, CD8+ T cells had more expanded clones than CD4+ T cells on average. The antigen specificity of the clonally expanded peripheral T cells was not determined. Clonal expansion of both CD4+ and CD8+ blood T cells was observed from baseline to week 6 at doses 0.1 to 3.0 mg/kg. In the 0.1-3.0 mg/kg groups, partial responders were among the patients with the lowest normalized peripheral clonal expansion, particularly in CD8+ T cells. Low levels of normalized T-cell clonal expansion were also seen in some patients who did not respond.

The trial excluded patients who had a history of autoimmune disease or were on systemic immunosuppression. In every dose cohort, peripheral blood was drawn for TCR sequencing at baseline, cycle 4 day 1, and cycle 7 day 1. Samples came from an open-label, multicenter, first-in-human phase I dose-escalation trial of ivuxolimab. The trial enrolled adults with locally advanced or metastatic head and neck squamous cell, hepatocellular, melanoma or renal cell carcinoma. Before TCR sequencing, CD4+ T cells and CD8+ T cells from peripheral blood were sorted into separate populations. To sequence the TCRbeta CDR3 region, genomic DNA was isolated from the sorted cells. TCRbeta CDR3 regions were sequenced using the immunoSEQ Assay. Held by TCRdb, this immuneACCESS table contains in-frame sequences only and omits some clones. Under half of the omission traces to an unresolved V gene where checked; the cause of the rest is unknown. This sample holds tens of thousands of clones; around 78% were observed only once. The ten largest make up 3.1% of the sample.

This clonotype was sampled from an adult with an advanced solid tumor such as melanoma, head and neck, liver or kidney cancer. Sequences were derived from CD4+ or CD8+ T cells sorted from blood, sampled in a trial of the OX40 agonist ivuxolimab. This sequence uses TRBV27 and TRBJ1-5, and TRBD1 aligns with 7 junction nucleotides. At the DNA level, the sequence is TGTGCCAGCAGTTCTGGACAGGTCCCCAATCAGCCCCAGCATTTT. This encodes CASSSGQVPNQPQHF.